These 12 T cell receptor beta chains were sequenced from one sample in a study of identical twins. TCRdb analysed the 5' RACE reads with MiXCR anew, one entry per CDR3 protein. This table holds 200,000 to 250,000 distinct CDR3 sequences, 5.5% to 7.5% found once. These data were likewise used in another study, on T cells expressing NK-cell markers.

Sequenced: CD8+ T cells sorted from blood. Receptors originate from a woman aged 18 to 35 in good health.

This clonotype was seen more than once but under ten times. J is TRBJ2-7 and V is TRBV9, with D perhaps matching TRBD1 (6 bases). V was clipped by 5 bases and J by 2 bases, with 17 bases between them. CDR3 length equals 15 residues. Looked up from germline, CDR1 is SGDLS and CDR2 is YYNGEE. CDR3 in DNA: TGTGCCAGCAGTTCGATGACAGGTTGGCCCTACGAGCAGTACTTC. It codes for CASSSMTGWPYEQYF.

The table lists this clonotype with many counts. The CDR3 spells CASSLERGPELGQSHGYTF. CDR3 DNA sequence: TGCGCCAGCAGCTTGGAGAGAGGACCAGAACTCGGACAGTCCCATGGCTACACCTTC. J is TRBJ1-2 and V is TRBV5-1; tentatively, D is TRBD1 (6 bases). This CDR3 is built from 19 residues. The V gene's germline CDR1 is SGHRS and CDR2 YFSETQ. V dropped 0 bases and J dropped 6 bases, with 27 bases sitting between them.

This clonotype has more than one count but fewer than ten. The chain joins TRBV12-3 or TRBV12-4 to TRBJ2-3; possible D gene TRBD2, 6 bases. V shed 6 bases and J shed 0 bases, with 16 bases lying between them. This CDR3 contains 16 residues. CDR3 region: CASRHSGGKSTDTQYF. CDR3 DNA: TGTGCCAGCAGGCATTCCGGGGGTAAGAGCACAGATACGCAGTATTTT.

This clonotype has only a few counts. The CDR3 sequence is CASSLVVGLPEGEQFF. CDR3 coding DNA: TGTGCCAGCAGCTTAGTGGTCGGACTACCGGAGGGGGAGCAGTTCTTC. The chain has TRBV7-7 and TRBJ2-1; TRBD2 is a possible D gene (6 bases). The V and J ends lost 1 base and 10 bases respectively, with 20 bases between them. This CDR3 has 16 residues. Per the germline V gene, CDR1 is SSHAT and CDR2 is FNYEAQ (reference sequence). The full variable domain, its missing parts supplied by reference TRBV7-7 and TRBJ2-1, is GAGVSQSPRYKVTKRGQDVTLRCDPISSHATLYWYQQALGQGPEFLTYFNYEAQPDKSGLPSDRFSAERPEGSISTLTIQRTEQRDSAMYRCASSLVVGLPEGEQFFGPGTRLTVL.

This clonotype was recorded at least ten times. The J gene is TRBJ1-1, the V gene TRBV5-1, with D hard to call. The CDR3 runs to 16 residues. V lost 4 bases to trimming and J lost 0 bases, with 16 bases between them. Germline CDR1 and CDR2: SGHRS and YFSETQ. The CDR3 coding sequence is TGCGCCAGCAGCCTCGCTGGACTGAACATGAACACTGAAGCTTTCTTT. It encodes CASSLAGLNMNTEAFF.

The CDR3 DNA sequence: TGTGCCAGCAGCTCCAAGGCACAGGGTCCTAGCACAGATACGCAGTATTTT. This codes for CASSSKAQGPSTDTQYF. The rearrangement uses TRBV7-8 and TRBJ2-3; a weak D match, TRBD1 (6 bases). V was trimmed by 4 bases and J by 0 bases, leaving 17 bases between them. Germline V gene data show CDR1 as SGHVS and CDR2 as FQNEAQ. CDR3 size: 17 residues. The complete variable domain, with remaining parts taken from reference TRBV7-8 and TRBJ2-3, reads GAGVSQSPRYKVAKRGQDVALRCDPISGHVSLFWYQQALGQGPEFLTYFQNEAQLDKSGLPSDRFFAERPEGSVSTLKIQRTQQEDSAVYLCASSSKAQGPSTDTQYFGPGTRLTVL.

In its sample, this clonotype was seen a few times. The chain uses TRBV30 and TRBJ2-1, with D perhaps matching TRBD1 (5 bases). There are 12 residues in the CDR3. Looked up from germline, CDR1 is GTSNPN and CDR2 is SVGIG (reference sequence). V lost 4 bases to trimming and J lost 6 bases, with 10 bases between them. The CDR3 coding sequence is TGTGCCTGGATTGGGGCGAGCAATGAGCAGTTCTTC. Translation gives CAWIGASNEQFF.

Only a few counts were recorded for this clonotype. V and J are TRBV20-1 and TRBJ2-7; 8 bases align to TRBD2. The CDR3 runs to 15 residues. J gave up 0 bases and V 4 bases, and 8 bases lay outside the gene matches. Germline V gives CDR1 DFQATT, CDR2 SNEGSKA (reference sequence). The CDR3 is CSAISLAGLSYEQYF. The CDR3 DNA follows: TGCAGTGCTATCTCCCTAGCGGGCCTCTCCTACGAGCAGTACTTC.

This rearrangement joins TRBV10-3 to TRBJ2-2; D call uncertain. Deletions cut 7 bases from V and 7 bases from J, with 10 bases between. The germline gives CDR1 ENHRY, CDR2 SYGVKD. The CDR3 is 12 residues long. In nucleotides, the CDR3 is TGTGCCATCACCCCTGGAAACGGGGAGCTGTTTTTT. It is translated as CAITPGNGELFF.

The chain employs TRBV9 and TRBJ2-3; D may be TRBD2 (7 bases). The length of the CDR3 is 16 residues. Germline V lookup: CDR1 SGDLS, CDR2 YYNGEE. With 4 bases removed from V and 2 bases from J, the gap between germline ends came to 17 bases. Written as DNA, the CDR3 is TGTGCCAGCAGCCAACGAGGGGGAGGGCCCACAGATACGCAGTATTTT. Its translation is CASSQRGGGPTDTQYF.

This clonotype appeared a few times. CDR3 bases: TGTGCCAGTAGTATGCGTCTGGGGGGTGACCAGCCCCAGCATTTT. This sequence encodes CASSMRLGGDQPQHF. J is TRBJ1-5 and V is TRBV19, with D tentatively TRBD1 (5 bases). The CDR3 runs to 15 residues. In germline, CDR1 is LNHDA, CDR2 SQIVND (reference sequence). Trimming pared 3 bases from V and 7 bases from J, leaving 16 bases between.

This clonotype was detected a few times. The chain carries TRBV7-9 and TRBJ1-1; D is uncertain. The CDR3 is made up of 11 amino acids. CDR1 is SEHNR and CDR2 is FQNEAQ in the germline V gene (reference sequence). Trimming took off 1 base at V and 7 bases at J, with 4 bases between the two ends. CDR3 in DNA: TGTGCCAGCAGCTTAGATAATGAAGCTTTCTTT. Its protein is CASSLDNEAFF.